A selection of T cell receptor beta chains follows, all from one sample in a study of OX40 agonist ivuxolimab in advanced cancers. Assay used: immunoSEQ multiplex PCR; TCRdb lists only in-frame clones, some missing. This sample has just under 75,000 clones, with roughly 92% found just once. The specimen comprised CD4+ or CD8+ T cells sorted from blood, sampled in a trial of the OX40 agonist ivuxolimab. Source of these receptors: an adult with an advanced solid tumor such as melanoma, head and neck, liver or kidney cancer. CDR3s include the opening cysteine and the closing phenylalanine or tryptophan. The order of the fields is CDR3 DNA, CDR3 protein, V gene, J gene, D gene, clone size. D genes are given only for firm matches. Rows may omit the clone size; those that give it use once, few, many or a size class.

CDR3 DNA: TGTGCCATCAGTGAGTCGAGGGGGGACTACGAGCAGTACTTC
CDR3 protein: CAISESRGDYEQYF
V gene: TRBV10-3
J gene: TRBJ2-7
D gene: .
clone size: .

CDR3 DNA: TGCGCCAGCAGCCCTATTAAACGGGGCACAGATACGCAGTATTTT
CDR3 protein: CASSPIKRGTDTQYF
V gene: TRBV4-1
J gene: TRBJ2-3
D gene: .
clone size: .

CDR3 DNA: TGTGCCAGTAGTATACGACCGGGACAGGGCTTTGGCTACACCTTC
CDR3 protein: CASSIRPGQGFGYTF
V gene: TRBV19
J gene: TRBJ1-2
D gene: TRBD1
clone size: .

CDR3 DNA: TGTGCCAGCAGTTTCGTGGGAGCCTACAATGAGCAGTTCTTC
CDR3 protein: CASSFVGAYNEQFF
V gene: TRBV27
J gene: TRBJ2-1
D gene: .
clone size: .

CDR3 DNA: TGTGCCAGCACGGGAGACACCGGGGAGCTGTTTTTT
CDR3 protein: CASTGDTGELFF
V gene: TRBV2
J gene: TRBJ2-2
D gene: .
clone size: once

CDR3 DNA: TGTGCCAGCAGTTACTCAAAAGGTCAGAACTACGAGCAGTACTTC
CDR3 protein: CASSYSKGQNYEQYF
V gene: TRBV6-5
J gene: TRBJ2-7
D gene: .
clone size: .

CDR3 DNA: TGTGCCAGTAGTGGACAGGGTGCGAACACTGAAGCTTTCTTT
CDR3 protein: CASSGQGANTEAFF
V gene: TRBV19
J gene: TRBJ1-1
D gene: TRBD1
clone size: .

CDR3 DNA: TGTGCCAGCAGCTTTGGACTAGCGGGGCAAGAGACCCAGTACTTC
CDR3 protein: CASSFGLAGQETQYF
V gene: TRBV7-9
J gene: TRBJ2-5
D gene: TRBD2
clone size: .

CDR3 DNA: TGTGCCAGCAGTGTTAGCGGGAGCGGGAATGAGCAGTTCTTC
CDR3 protein: CASSVSGSGNEQFF
V gene: TRBV25-1
J gene: TRBJ2-1
D gene: TRBD2
clone size: .

CDR3 DNA: TGCGCCAGCAGCCAAGATGCGGGGAGCGTCTCCTACGAGCAGTACTTC
CDR3 protein: CASSQDAGSVSYEQYF
V gene: TRBV4-3
J gene: TRBJ2-7
D gene: .
clone size: .

CDR3 DNA: TGTGCCATCAGTGCAGGGACAGGGACTGGTGGTGAGCAGTTCTTC
CDR3 protein: CAISAGTGTGGEQFF
V gene: TRBV10-3
J gene: TRBJ2-1
D gene: TRBD1
clone size: .

CDR3 DNA: TGTGCCAGCAGGGCCGAGGGGACTGCTAGGTCCAATGAGCAGTTCTTC
CDR3 protein: CASRAEGTARSNEQFF
V gene: TRBV27
J gene: TRBJ2-1
D gene: .
clone size: once

CDR3 DNA: TGTGCCAGCCATTCGGGGACTGGGGCCAACGTCCTGACTTTC
CDR3 protein: CASHSGTGANVLTF
V gene: TRBV28
J gene: TRBJ2-6
D gene: .
clone size: .

CDR3 DNA: TGTGCCAGTAGTATGGTGTTAGCGGGAGGTCGAGAGCAGTTCTTC
CDR3 protein: CASSMVLAGGREQFF
V gene: TRBV19
J gene: TRBJ2-1
D gene: TRBD2
clone size: few

CDR3 DNA: TGTGCCAGCAGCTTAGTAGGGAGCCTTCCGGATACGCAGTATTTT
CDR3 protein: CASSLVGSLPDTQYF
V gene: TRBV7-2
J gene: TRBJ2-3
D gene: .
clone size: .